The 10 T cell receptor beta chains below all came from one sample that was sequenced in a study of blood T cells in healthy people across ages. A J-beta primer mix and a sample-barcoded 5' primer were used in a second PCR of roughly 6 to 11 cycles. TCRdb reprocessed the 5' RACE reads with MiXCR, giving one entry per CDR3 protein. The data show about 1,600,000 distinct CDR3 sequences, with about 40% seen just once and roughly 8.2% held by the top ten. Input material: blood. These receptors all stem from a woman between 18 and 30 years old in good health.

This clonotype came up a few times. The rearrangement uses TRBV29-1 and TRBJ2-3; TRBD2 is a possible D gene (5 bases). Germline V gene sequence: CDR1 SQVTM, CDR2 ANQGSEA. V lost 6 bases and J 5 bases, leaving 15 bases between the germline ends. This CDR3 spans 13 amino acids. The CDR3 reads CSVGSGGRDTQYF. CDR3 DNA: TGCAGCGTGGGCTCCGGAGGTCGAGATACGCAGTATTTT.

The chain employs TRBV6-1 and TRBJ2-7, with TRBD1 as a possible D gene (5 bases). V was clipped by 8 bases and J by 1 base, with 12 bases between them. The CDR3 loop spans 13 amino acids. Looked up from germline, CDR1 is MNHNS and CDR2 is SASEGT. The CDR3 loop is CASGHTVSYEQYF. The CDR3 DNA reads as TGTGCCAGCGGACACACGGTTTCCTACGAGCAGTACTTC.

This CDR3 is CASSSKGQMNTEAFF. The CDR3 DNA follows: TGTGCCAGCAGCTCAAAGGGACAGATGAACACTGAAGCTTTCTTT. The rearrangement links TRBV11-1 to TRBJ1-1; TRBD1 matches at 7 bases. The CDR3 contains 15 residues. Per the germline V gene, CDR1 is SGHAT and CDR2 is FQDESV (reference sequence). Germline trimming cut 4 bases from V and 0 bases from J; bases unmatched to any gene: 5.

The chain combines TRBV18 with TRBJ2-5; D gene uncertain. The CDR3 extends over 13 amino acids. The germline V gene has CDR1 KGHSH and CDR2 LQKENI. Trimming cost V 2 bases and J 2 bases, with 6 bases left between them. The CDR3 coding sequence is TGTGCCAGCTCACCAGGAAAGCAAGAGACCCAGTACTTC. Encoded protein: CASSPGKQETQYF.

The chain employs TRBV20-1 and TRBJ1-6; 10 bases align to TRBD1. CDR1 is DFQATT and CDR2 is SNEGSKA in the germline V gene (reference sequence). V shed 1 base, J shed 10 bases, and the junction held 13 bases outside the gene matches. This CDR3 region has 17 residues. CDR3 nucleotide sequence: TGCAGTGCTAGAGTCGGGACAGGGGTCCTTTTCTACTCACCCCTCCACTTT. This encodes CSARVGTGVLFYSPLHF.

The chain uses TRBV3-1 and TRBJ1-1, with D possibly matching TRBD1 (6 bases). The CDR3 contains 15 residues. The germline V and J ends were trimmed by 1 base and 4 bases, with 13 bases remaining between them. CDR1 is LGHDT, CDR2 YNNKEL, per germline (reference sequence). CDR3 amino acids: CASSQVQGLTTEAFF. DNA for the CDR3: TGTGCCAGCAGCCAAGTACAGGGATTGACCACTGAAGCTTTCTTT. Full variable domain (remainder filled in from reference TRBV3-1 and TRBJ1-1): DTAVSQTPKYLVTQMGNDKSIKCEQNLGHDTMYWYKQDSKKFLKIMFSYNNKELIINETVPNRFSPKSPDKAHLNLHINSLELGDSAVYFCASSQVQGLTTEAFFGQGTRLTVV.

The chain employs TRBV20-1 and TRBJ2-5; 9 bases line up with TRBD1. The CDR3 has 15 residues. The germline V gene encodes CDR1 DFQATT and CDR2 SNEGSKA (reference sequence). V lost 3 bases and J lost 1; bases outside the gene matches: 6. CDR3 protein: CSARGQGLSQETQYF. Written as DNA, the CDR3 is TGCAGTGCTAGGGGACAGGGTTTGAGCCAAGAGACCCAGTACTTC.

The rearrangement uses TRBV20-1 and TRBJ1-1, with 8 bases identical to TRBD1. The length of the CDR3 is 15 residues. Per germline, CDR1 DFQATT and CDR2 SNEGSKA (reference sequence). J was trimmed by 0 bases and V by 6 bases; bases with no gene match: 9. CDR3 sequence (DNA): TGCAGTGCAGTACAGGGGGAGTATATGAACACTGAAGCTTTCTTT. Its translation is CSAVQGEYMNTEAFF.

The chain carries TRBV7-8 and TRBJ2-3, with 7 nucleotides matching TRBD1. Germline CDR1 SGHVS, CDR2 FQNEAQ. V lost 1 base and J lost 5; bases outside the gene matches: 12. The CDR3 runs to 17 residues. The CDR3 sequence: CASSLGVDRASLDTQYF. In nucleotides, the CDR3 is TGTGCCAGCAGCTTAGGCGTCGACAGGGCCTCCCTAGATACGCAGTATTTT.

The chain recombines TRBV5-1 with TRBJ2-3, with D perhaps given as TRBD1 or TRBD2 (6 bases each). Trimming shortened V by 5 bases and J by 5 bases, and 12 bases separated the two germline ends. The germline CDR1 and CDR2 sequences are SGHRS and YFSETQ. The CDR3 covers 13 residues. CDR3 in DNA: TGCGCCAGCAGGTTACAGGGAGGAGATACGCAGTATTTT. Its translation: CASRLQGGDTQYF.